The source of this T cell receptor (beta chain) is a study of cytomegalovirus exposure and HLA in healthy donors. Study context: Per a later analysis, the roughly 680 first-cohort and some 110 validation repertoires shared one platform. Study-wide findings and caveats: The study recorded over 150 TCR beta chains that were cytomegalovirus-associated.

Trimming left V 8 bases short and J 4 bases short, with 9 bases between. This CDR3 has 12 amino acids. Germline CDR1 reads SEHNR; CDR2 reads FQNEAQ (reference sequence). TCRdb's copy holds only in-frame clones and misses some; the assay was immunoSEQ multiplex PCR. The data show approximately 270,000 clones, 80% to 90% seen once. This clone was seen only once. The antigen is unknown. The rearrangement uses TRBV7-9 and TRBJ2-1, with no clear D. The receptor's source is a woman younger than 35 in good health and CMV-seronegative. Sequenced input: PBMCs. For the CDR3, the DNA is TGTGCCAGCCAGCAGGATTACAATGAGCAGTTCTTC. Protein sequence: CASQQDYNEQFF.